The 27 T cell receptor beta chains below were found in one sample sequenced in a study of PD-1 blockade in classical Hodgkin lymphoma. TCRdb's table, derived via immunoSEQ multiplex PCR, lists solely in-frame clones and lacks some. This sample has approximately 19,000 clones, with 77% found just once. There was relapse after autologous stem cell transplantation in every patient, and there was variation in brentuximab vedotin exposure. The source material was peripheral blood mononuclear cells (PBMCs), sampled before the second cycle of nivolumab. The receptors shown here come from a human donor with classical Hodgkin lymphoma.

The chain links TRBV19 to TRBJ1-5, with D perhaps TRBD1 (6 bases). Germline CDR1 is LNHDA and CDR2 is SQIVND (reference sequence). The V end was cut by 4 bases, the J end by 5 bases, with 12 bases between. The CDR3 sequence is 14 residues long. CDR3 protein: CASSTGQLHQPQHF. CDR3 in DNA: TGTGCCAGTAGTACCGGACAGCTGCATCAGCCCCAGCATTTT. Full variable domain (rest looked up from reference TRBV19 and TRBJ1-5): DGGITQSPKYLFRKEGQNVTLSCEQNLNHDAMYWYRQDPGQGLRLIYYSQIVNDFQKGDIAEGYSVSREKKESFPLTVTSAQKNPTAFYLCASSTGQLHQPQHFGDGTRLSIL.

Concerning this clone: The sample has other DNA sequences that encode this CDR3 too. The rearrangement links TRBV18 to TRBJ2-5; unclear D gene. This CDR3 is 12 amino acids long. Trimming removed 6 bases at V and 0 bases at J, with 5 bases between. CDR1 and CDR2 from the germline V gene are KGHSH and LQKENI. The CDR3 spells CASSPYQETQYF. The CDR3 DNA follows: TGTGCCAGCTCCCCGTACCAAGAGACCCAGTACTTC.

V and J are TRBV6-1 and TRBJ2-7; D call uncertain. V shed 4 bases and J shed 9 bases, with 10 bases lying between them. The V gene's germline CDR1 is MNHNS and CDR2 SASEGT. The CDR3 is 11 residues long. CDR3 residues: CASSASSWQYF. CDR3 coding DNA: TGTGCCAGCAGTGCTTCGAGTTGGCAGTACTTC.

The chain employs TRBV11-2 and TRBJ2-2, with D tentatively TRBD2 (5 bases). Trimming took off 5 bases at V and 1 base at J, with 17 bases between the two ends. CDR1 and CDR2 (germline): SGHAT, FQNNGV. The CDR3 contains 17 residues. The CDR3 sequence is CASSPGRWTQNTGELFF. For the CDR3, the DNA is TGTGCCAGCAGCCCCGGGCGGTGGACTCAGAACACCGGGGAGCTGTTTTTT.

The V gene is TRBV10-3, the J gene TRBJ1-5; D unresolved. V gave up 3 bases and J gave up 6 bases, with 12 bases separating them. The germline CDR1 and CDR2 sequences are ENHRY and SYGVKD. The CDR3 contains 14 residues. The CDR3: CAISDPGEGQPQHF. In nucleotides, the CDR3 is TGTGCCATCAGTGACCCGGGAGAGGGTCAGCCCCAGCATTTT.

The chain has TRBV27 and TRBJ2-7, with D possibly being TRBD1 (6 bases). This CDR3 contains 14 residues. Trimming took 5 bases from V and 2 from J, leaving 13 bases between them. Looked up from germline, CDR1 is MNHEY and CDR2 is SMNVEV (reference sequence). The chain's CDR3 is CASSHRDGTYEQYF. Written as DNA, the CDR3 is TGTGCCAGCAGTCACAGGGACGGCACCTACGAGCAGTACTTC.

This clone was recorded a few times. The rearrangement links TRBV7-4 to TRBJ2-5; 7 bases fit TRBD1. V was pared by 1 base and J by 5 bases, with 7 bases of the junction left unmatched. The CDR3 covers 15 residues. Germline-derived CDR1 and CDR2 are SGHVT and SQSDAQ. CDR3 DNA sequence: TGTGCCAGCAGCTTAGAAAGGGGGCGCGTGGAGACCCAGTACTTC. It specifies CASSLERGRVETQYF.

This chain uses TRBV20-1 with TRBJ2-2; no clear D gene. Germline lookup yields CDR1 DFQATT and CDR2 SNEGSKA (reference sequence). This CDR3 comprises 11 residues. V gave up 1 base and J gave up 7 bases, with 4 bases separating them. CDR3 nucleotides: TGCAGTGCTAGAGGAGACGGGGAGCTGTTTTTT. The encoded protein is CSARGDGELFF.

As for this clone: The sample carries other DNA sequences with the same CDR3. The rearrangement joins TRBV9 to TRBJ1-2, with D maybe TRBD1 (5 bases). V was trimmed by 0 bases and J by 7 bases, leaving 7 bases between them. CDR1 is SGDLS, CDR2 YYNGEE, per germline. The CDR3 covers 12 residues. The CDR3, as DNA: TGTGCCAGCAGCGTAGGTCAGGGTGGCTACACCTTC. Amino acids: CASSVGQGGYTF.

The CDR3 bases are TGTGCCTGGAGTGGCCCGTCTGGGGCCAACGTCCTGACTTTC. As protein: CAWSGPSGANVLTF. The chain links TRBV30 to TRBJ2-6; no reliable D call. The CDR3 is 14 residues long. Trimming left V 1 base short and J 1 base short, with 5 bases between. Germline V gene sequence: CDR1 GTSNPN, CDR2 SVGIG (reference sequence).

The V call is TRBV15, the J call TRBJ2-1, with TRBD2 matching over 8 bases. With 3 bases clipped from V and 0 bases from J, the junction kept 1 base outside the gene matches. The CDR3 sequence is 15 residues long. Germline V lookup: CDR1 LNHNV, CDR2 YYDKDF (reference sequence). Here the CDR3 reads CATSRGTSSYNEQFF. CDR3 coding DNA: TGTGCCACCAGCAGGGGGACTAGCTCCTACAATGAGCAGTTCTTC.

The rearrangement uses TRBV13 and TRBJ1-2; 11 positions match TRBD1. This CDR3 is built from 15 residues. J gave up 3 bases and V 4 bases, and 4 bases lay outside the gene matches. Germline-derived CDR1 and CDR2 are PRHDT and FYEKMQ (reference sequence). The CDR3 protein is CASSYGQGAHYGYTF. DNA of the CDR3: TGTGCCAGCAGCTACGGACAGGGGGCCCACTATGGCTACACCTTC.

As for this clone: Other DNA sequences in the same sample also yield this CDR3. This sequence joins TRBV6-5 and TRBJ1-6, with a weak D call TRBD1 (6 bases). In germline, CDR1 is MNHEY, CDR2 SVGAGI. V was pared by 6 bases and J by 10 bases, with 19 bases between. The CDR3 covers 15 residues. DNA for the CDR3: TGTGCCAGCAGCCCCTACCGGGACATCGGCTCACCCCTCCACTTT. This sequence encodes CASSPYRDIGSPLHF.

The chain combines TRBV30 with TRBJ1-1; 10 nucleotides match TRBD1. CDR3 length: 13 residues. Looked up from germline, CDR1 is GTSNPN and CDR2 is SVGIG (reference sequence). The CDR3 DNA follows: TGTGCGAGGAGACAGGGGGCGAACACTGAAGCTTTCTTT. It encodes CARRQGANTEAFF.

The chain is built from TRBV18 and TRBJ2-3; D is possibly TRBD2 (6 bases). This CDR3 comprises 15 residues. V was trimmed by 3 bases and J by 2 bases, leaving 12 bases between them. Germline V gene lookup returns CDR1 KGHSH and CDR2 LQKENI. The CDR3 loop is CASSPPRRDTDTQYF. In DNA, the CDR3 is TGTGCCAGCTCACCTCCTAGGAGGGACACAGATACGCAGTATTTT.

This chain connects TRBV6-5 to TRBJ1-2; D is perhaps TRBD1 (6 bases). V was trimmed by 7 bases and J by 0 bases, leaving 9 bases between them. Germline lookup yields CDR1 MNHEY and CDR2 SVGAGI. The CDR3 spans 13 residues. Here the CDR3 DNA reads TGTGCCAGCACCGAGGGGGCTAACTATGGCTACACCTTC. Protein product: CASTEGANYGYTF.

As DNA, the CDR3 is TGTGCCAGCAGGACCTCCGACCAACTGTTTTTT. Protein product: CASRTSDQLFF. The V gene is TRBV6-5, the J gene TRBJ1-4; D gene uncertain. The CDR3 totals 11 residues. Germline V gene data show CDR1 as MNHEY and CDR2 as SVGAGI. Deletions cut 6 bases from V and 12 bases from J, with 11 bases between.

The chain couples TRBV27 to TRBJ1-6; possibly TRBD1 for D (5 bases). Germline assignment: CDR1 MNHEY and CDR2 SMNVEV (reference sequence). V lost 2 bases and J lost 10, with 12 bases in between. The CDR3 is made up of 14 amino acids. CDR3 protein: CASSLVWGESPLHF. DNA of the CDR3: TGTGCCAGCAGTTTAGTGTGGGGCGAATCACCCCTCCACTTT.

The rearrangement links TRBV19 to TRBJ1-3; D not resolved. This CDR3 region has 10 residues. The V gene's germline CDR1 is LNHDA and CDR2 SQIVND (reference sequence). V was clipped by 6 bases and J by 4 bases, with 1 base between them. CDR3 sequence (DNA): TGTGCCAGTAGGGGAAACACCATATATTTT. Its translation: CASRGNTIYF. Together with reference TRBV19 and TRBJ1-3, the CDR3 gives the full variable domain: DGGITQSPKYLFRKEGQNVTLSCEQNLNHDAMYWYRQDPGQGLRLIYYSQIVNDFQKGDIAEGYSVSREKKESFPLTVTSAQKNPTAFYLCASRGNTIYFGEGSWLTVV.

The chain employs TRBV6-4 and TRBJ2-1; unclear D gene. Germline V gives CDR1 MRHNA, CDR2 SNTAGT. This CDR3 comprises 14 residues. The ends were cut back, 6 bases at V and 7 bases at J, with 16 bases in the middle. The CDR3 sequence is CASSPKAEANEQFF. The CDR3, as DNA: TGTGCCAGCAGCCCTAAGGCAGAGGCAAATGAGCAGTTCTTC.

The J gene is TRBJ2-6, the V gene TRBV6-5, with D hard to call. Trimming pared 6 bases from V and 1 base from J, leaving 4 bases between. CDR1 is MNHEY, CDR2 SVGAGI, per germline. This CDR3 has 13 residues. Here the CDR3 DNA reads TGTGCCAGCAGGCCTTCTGGGGCCAACGTCCTGACTTTC. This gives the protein CASRPSGANVLTF.

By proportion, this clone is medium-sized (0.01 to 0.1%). For the CDR3, the DNA is TGTGCCAGCAGTGACTCGATACAGGGGCTGAACGGGGAGCTGTTTTTT. Amino acid sequence: CASSDSIQGLNGELFF. The V call is TRBV6-4, the J call TRBJ2-2; TRBD1 matches at 7 bases. Germline CDR1 reads MRHNA; CDR2 reads SNTAGT. CDR3 length equals 16 residues. The V and J ends lost 0 bases and 7 bases, in that order; junction bases with no gene match: 8.

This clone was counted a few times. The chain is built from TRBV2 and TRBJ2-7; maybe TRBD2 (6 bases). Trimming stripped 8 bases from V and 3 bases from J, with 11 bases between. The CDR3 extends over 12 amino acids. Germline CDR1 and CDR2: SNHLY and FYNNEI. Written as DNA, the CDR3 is TGTGCCAGCGGGAGGATTAACTACGAGCAGTACTTC. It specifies CASGRINYEQYF.

CDR3 amino acids: CASSVEGGFTGNTIYF. The CDR3 DNA sequence: TGTGCCAGCAGCGTAGAGGGGGGGTTCACTGGAAACACCATATATTTT. This chain uses TRBV9 with TRBJ1-3; D might be TRBD1 (6 bases). Trimming removed 0 bases from V and 2 bases from J, with 12 bases in between. Germline loops: CDR1 SGDLS, CDR2 YYNGEE. The CDR3 is 16 amino acids.

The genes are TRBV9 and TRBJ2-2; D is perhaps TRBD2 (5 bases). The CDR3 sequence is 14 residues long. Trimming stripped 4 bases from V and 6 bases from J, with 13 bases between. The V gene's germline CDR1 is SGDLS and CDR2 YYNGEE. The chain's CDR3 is CASSPGVAAGELFF. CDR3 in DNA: TGTGCCAGCAGCCCCGGGGTAGCAGCCGGGGAGCTGTTTTTT.

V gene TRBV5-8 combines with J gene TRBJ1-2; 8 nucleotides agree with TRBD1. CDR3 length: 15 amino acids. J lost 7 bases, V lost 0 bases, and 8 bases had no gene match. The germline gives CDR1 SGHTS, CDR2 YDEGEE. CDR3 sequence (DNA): TGTGCCAGCAGCTTGGCTGCTGCAGGGGGCTTTGGCTACACCTTC. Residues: CASSLAAAGGFGYTF.

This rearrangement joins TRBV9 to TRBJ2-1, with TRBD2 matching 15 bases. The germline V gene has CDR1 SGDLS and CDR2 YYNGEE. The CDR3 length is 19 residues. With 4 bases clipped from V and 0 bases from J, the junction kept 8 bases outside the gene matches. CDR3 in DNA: TGTGCCAGCAGCCTAGGACTAGCGGGGGGGCCCAGCTCCTACAATGAGCAGTTCTTC. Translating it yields CASSLGLAGGPSSYNEQFF.